This note documents a single T cell receptor beta chain sequence. Antigen specificity is unknown. CDR1 and CDR2 from the germline V gene are SEHNR and FQNEAQ (reference sequence). Trimming removed 2 bases at V and 8 bases at J, with 21 bases between. The CDR3 extends over 16 amino acids. This sample was taken from a study of T cell repertoires in cytomegalovirus infection. Points from the study as a whole: Ex vivo, HLA-C-restricted CMV-specific TCR beta clonotypes prevailed over the rest of the response. Accumulated public TCR beta family frequency recognized individuals carrying CMV together with the relevant HLA.

MiXCR was run by TCRdb on the reads, yielding one entry per CDR3 protein. The sample lists over 150,000 distinct CDR3 sequences; roughly 17% were seen once. Input material: CD8+ T cells from PBMCs. The V gene is TRBV7-9, the J gene TRBJ1-2; D call uncertain. This sequence was found in a human donor in good health (CMV status not recorded). Some clones in this sample may be carry-over from other donors' samples. The CDR3 DNA is TGTGCCAGCAGCTTAAGAGAGGGTGGCTTCGTTTGGGGCTACACCTTC. Protein product: CASSLREGGFVWGYTF.